A single sample gave rise to the 29 T cell receptor beta chains below, sequenced in a study of metastatic and nonmetastatic thyroid tumors. Ahead of thyroid surgery, no patient had received treatment of any kind. TCRdb re-called clones via MiXCR from the PCR reads. The sample shows tens of thousands of clones, roughly 11% of them seen only once. The sample taken for sequencing was blood. Receptors originate from a female donor with papillary thyroid cancer or a benign thyroid nodule (not recorded which). Some clones in this sample may be carry-over from other donors' samples.

This clone was picked up many times. V is TRBV3-1 and J is TRBJ2-3; the D gene is possibly TRBD2 (6 bases). V was clipped by 3 bases and J by 5 bases, with 15 bases between them. This CDR3 region has 15 residues. From germline, CDR1 is LGHDT and CDR2 YNNKEL (reference sequence). Here the CDR3 reads CASSHSGVRKDTQYF. The CDR3 nucleotides are TGTGCCAGCAGCCACTCGGGAGTTCGTAAAGATACGCAGTATTTT.

The table lists this clone with many counts. The CDR3 loop is CASSLELAGGPGGELFF. CDR3 nucleotides: TGTGCCAGCAGCTTAGAACTAGCGGGAGGGCCCGGCGGGGAGCTGTTTTTT. This rearrangement joins TRBV11-2 to TRBJ2-2; TRBD2 matches at 13 bases. This CDR3 comprises 17 residues. Germline assignment: CDR1 SGHAT and CDR2 FQNNGV. V shed 0 bases and J 7 bases; nucleotides not matched to a gene: 5.

This clone was seen ten or more times. The CDR3 protein is CASSSPDRINGYTF. The CDR3 region has the DNA TGTGCCAGCAGCAGCCCCGACAGGATCAATGGCTACACCTTC. This chain uses TRBV19 with TRBJ1-2, with a weak D call TRBD1 (6 bases). Trimming stripped 9 bases from V and 6 bases from J, with 20 bases between. The CDR3 is made up of 14 amino acids. The germline CDR1 and CDR2 sequences are LNHDA and SQIVND (reference sequence).

This clone was counted at least ten times. This clone may be a read error of a much larger clone one base away. The CDR3 does not close with the conserved phenylalanine or tryptophan, likely indicating a read error. V and J are TRBV28 and TRBJ2-3, with a tentative D call TRBD1 (6 bases). This CDR3 is 11 amino acids long. Germline CDR1 MDHEN, CDR2 SYDVKM. Between the trimmed V and J ends, which lost 8 bases and 7 bases, there was a span of 10 bases. The CDR3 here is CASLRGNTQYL. For the CDR3, the DNA is TGTGCCAGCCTCAGGGGTAATACGCAGTATCTT.

This clone was observed at least ten times. CDR3 in DNA: TGTGCCAGCAGTGCCCTGGGGGAAAAACTGTTTTTT. Translated, it gives CASSALGEKLFF. The chain carries TRBV27 and TRBJ1-4; no clear D gene. The V gene lost 5 bases and the J gene lost 8 bases, with 9 bases spanning the gap. The CDR3 runs to 12 residues. Germline CDR1 reads MNHEY; CDR2 reads SMNVEV (reference sequence). Drawing the rest from reference TRBV27 and TRBJ1-4, the complete variable domain is EAQVTQNPRYLITVTGKKLTVTCSQNMNHEYMSWYRQDPGLGLRQIYYSMNVEVTDKGDVPEGYKVSRKEKRNFPLILESPSPNQTSLYFCASSALGEKLFFGSGTQLSVL.

This clone has at least ten counts. The V and J genes are TRBV11-2 and TRBJ1-5; D not certain. This CDR3 has 12 amino acids. Germline CDR1 SGHAT, CDR2 FQNNGV. The V gene lost 4 bases and the J gene lost 9 bases, with 10 bases spanning the gap. The CDR3 loop reads CASSSLGTPQHF. The CDR3, as DNA: TGTGCCAGCAGCTCATTAGGAACGCCCCAGCATTTT.

This clone appeared a few times. The junction departs from germline at one end; a sequencing error may be responsible. This chain joins TRBV6-2 or TRBV6-3 and TRBJ1-2; tentatively, D is TRBD1 (6 bases). Looked up from germline, CDR1 is MNHEY and CDR2 is SVGEGT. The CDR3 consists of 14 residues. CDR3 DNA: TGTGCCAGCATCCCGGACAGCTCTAACTATGGCTTCACCTTC. It translates to CASIPDSSNYGFTF.

The sample holds many counts of this clone. The genes are TRBV9 and TRBJ2-7, with D perhaps TRBD1 or TRBD2 (5 bases each). CDR1 and CDR2 (germline): SGDLS, YYNGEE. Deletions cut 0 bases from V and 5 bases from J, with 15 bases between. The CDR3 loop spans 15 amino acids. CDR3 amino acids: CASSVAGVGVDEQYF. CDR3 DNA sequence: TGTGCCAGCAGCGTAGCCGGGGTAGGGGTAGACGAGCAGTACTTC.

This clone was counted at least ten times. The rearrangement links TRBV11-2 to TRBJ2-1, with TRBD2 matching 10 bases. Per germline, CDR1 SGHAT and CDR2 FQNNGV. CDR3 length equals 16 residues. V trimming: 3 bases; J trimming: 8 bases; junction bases outside the gene matches: 10. CDR3 coding DNA: TGTGCCAGCAGCTTTACCCAGGGTCTAGCGGGAGATGAGCAGTTCTTC. Its translation is CASSFTQGLAGDEQFF.

This clone occurred many times. V is TRBV6-1 and J is TRBJ2-5; maybe TRBD1 (5 bases). Germline CDR1 MNHNS, CDR2 SASEGT. The CDR3 sequence is 14 residues long. V was trimmed by 3 bases and J by 1 base, leaving 9 bases between them. The chain's CDR3 is CASSDMGPQETQYF. The CDR3, as DNA: TGTGCCAGCAGTGACATGGGGCCCCAAGAGACCCAGTACTTC.

This clone was observed a handful of times. The chain couples TRBV6-1 to TRBJ2-3; either TRBD1 or TRBD2 may supply D (5 bases each). Germline V lookup: CDR1 MNHNS, CDR2 SASEGT. CDR3 length: 12 residues. V lost 4 bases and J 6 bases, leaving 8 bases between the germline ends. In DNA form, the CDR3 reads TGTGCCAGCAGTGTTTGGGGGGATACGCAGTATTTT. Protein sequence: CASSVWGDTQYF.

This clone was counted many times. As DNA, the CDR3 is TGCAGCGTTGAAATTACTAGCGGGGCCTACAATGAGCAGTTCTTC. Translating gives CSVEITSGAYNEQFF. The rearrangement uses TRBV29-1 and TRBJ2-1; 10 positions match TRBD2. The CDR3 is 15 amino acids. V dropped 2 bases and J dropped 2; count of bases not matched to a gene: 3. From germline, CDR1 is SQVTM and CDR2 ANQGSEA.

This clone was detected ten times or more. The V call is TRBV5-1, the J call TRBJ2-6, with 8 bases lining up with TRBD1. Germline CDR1 SGHRS, CDR2 YFSETQ. The CDR3 extends over 17 amino acids. The J segment lost 2 bases and the V segment lost 3 bases, leaving 7 bases of the junction unmatched. Written as DNA, the CDR3 is TGCGCCAGCAGCTCGAAAATACAGGGGGCTGGGGCCAACGTCCTGACTTTC. It yields the protein CASSSKIQGAGANVLTF. Using reference TRBV5-1 and TRBJ2-6 for the parts outside the CDR3, the full variable domain is KAGVTQTPRYLIKTRGQQVTLSCSPISGHRSVSWYQQTPGQGLQFLFEYFSETQRNKGNFPGRFSGRQFSNSRSEMNVSTLELGDSALYLCASSSKIQGAGANVLTFGAGSRLTVL.

This clone was seen repeatedly, ten times or more. Compared with germline, one end of the junction differs, possibly owing to a read error. Here the CDR3 reads CASSLGTRAGDQETQYF. DNA for the CDR3: TGCGCCAGCAGCTTGGGGACTAGGGCGGGAGACCAGGAGACCCAGTACTTC. This chain links TRBV5-1 with TRBJ2-5; 7 nucleotides line up with TRBD2. This CDR3 comprises 17 residues. Per germline, CDR1 SGHRS and CDR2 YFSETQ. Filled out from reference TRBV5-1 and TRBJ2-5, the complete variable domain reads KAGVTQTPRYLIKTRGQQVTLSCSPISGHRSVSWYQQTPGQGLQFLFEYFSETQRNKGNFPGRFSGRQFSNSRSEMNVSTLELGDSALYLCASSLGTRAGDQETQYFGPGTRLLVL.

The rearrangement uses TRBV4-3 and TRBJ2-5, with D unresolved. This CDR3 has 12 amino acids. CDR1 and CDR2 from the germline V gene are LGHNA and YSLEER. V was clipped by 0 bases and J by 5 bases, with 4 bases between them. The CDR3 sequence: CASSQEGETQYF. The DNA of the CDR3 is TGCGCCAGCAGCCAAGAGGGGGAGACCCAGTACTTC.

Regarding this clone: A read error may account for a junction end that differs from germline. The DNA of the CDR3 is TGTGCCATCAGCACGACAGGGGCAGGTGAAAAACTGTTTTTT. This gives the protein CAISTTGAGEKLFF. This sequence joins TRBV5-4 and TRBJ1-4; 8 positions agree with TRBD1. The germline V gene encodes CDR1 SGHNT and CDR2 YYREEE (reference sequence). CDR3 size: 14 residues. Based on the CDR3 plus reference TRBV5-4 and TRBJ1-4, the full variable domain is ETGVTQSPTHLIKTRGQQVTLRCSSQSGHNTVSWYQQALGQGPQFIFQYYREEENGRGNFPPRFSGLQFPNYSSELNVNALELDDSALYLCAISTTGAGEKLFFGSGTQLSVL.

The chain links TRBV9 to TRBJ1-2; possibly TRBD1 for D (5 bases). Per germline, CDR1 SGDLS and CDR2 YYNGEE. V gave up 2 bases and J gave up 8 bases, with 13 bases separating them. This CDR3 is built from 13 residues. The CDR3 region is CASSVSETDGYTF. CDR3 coding DNA: TGTGCCAGCAGCGTCTCCGAGACAGACGGCTACACCTTC.

In its sample, this clone was seen many times. V and J are TRBV11-1 and TRBJ2-2, with 11 bases identical to TRBD2. Germline CDR1 SGHAT, CDR2 FQDESV (reference sequence). The CDR3 loop spans 18 amino acids. The J segment lost 0 bases and the V segment lost 5 bases, leaving 8 bases of the junction unmatched. The DNA for the CDR3 is TGTGCCAGCAGCAAGGGGACTAGCGGATTCGCGAACACCGGGGAGCTGTTTTTT. Residues: CASSKGTSGFANTGELFF.

This clone has ten or more counts. CDR3 DNA sequence: TGTGCCAGCAGGTCCCGGGATTCACAGCCCCAGCATTTT. Translation: CASRSRDSQPQHF. The chain has TRBV12-3 or TRBV12-4 and TRBJ1-5; D uncertain. V was clipped by 6 bases and J by 7 bases, with 13 bases between them. The CDR3 is made up of 13 amino acids.

The chain joins TRBV7-9 to TRBJ1-6, with a tentative D call TRBD1 (5 bases). CDR3 length: 14 amino acids. Germline V gene sequence: CDR1 SEHNR, CDR2 FQNEAQ (reference sequence). Trimming cost V 1 base and J 10 bases, with 11 bases left between them. The CDR3 nucleotides are TGTGCCAGCAGCTTAGGCAGGGATGGATCACCCCTCCACTTT. Translated: CASSLGRDGSPLHF.

In its sample, this clone was seen a few times. A much larger clone sits a single nucleotide away, making a read error possible. This CDR3 is also generated by other DNA sequences in the sample. This chain joins TRBV7-6 and TRBJ2-7, with D possibly being TRBD2 (6 bases). Germline V gene sequence: CDR1 SGHVS, CDR2 FNYEAQ. The CDR3 sequence is 15 residues long. Trimming removed 5 bases from V and 7 bases from J, with 21 bases in between. The CDR3 region is CASSLTGASRDEQYF. In nucleotides, the CDR3 is TGTGCCAGCAGCCTCACAGGTGCCTCGCGGGATGAGCAGTACTTC.

The sample holds many counts of this clone. V and J are TRBV3-1 and TRBJ2-1; D ambiguous. CDR1 LGHDT and CDR2 YNNKEL come from the germline V gene (reference sequence). This CDR3 contains 14 residues. V was cut by 0 bases and J by 9 bases, with 12 bases left in between. CDR3 sequence (DNA): TGTGCCAGCAGCCAAGATGGCGAGTTCGCTGAGCAGTTCTTC. It yields the protein CASSQDGEFAEQFF.

About this clone itself: A much bigger clone sits one base away, suggesting this may be a read error. This rearrangement joins TRBV9 to TRBJ2-7, with D possibly being TRBD1 or TRBD2 (7 bases each). V lost 4 bases and J 4 bases, leaving 27 bases between the germline ends. The CDR3 loop spans 18 amino acids. Germline V gene lookup returns CDR1 SGDLS and CDR2 YYNGEE. CDR3 nucleotides: TGTGCCAGCAGCCGGGACAGTCGGGCTAGCGGAGTTGGGTACGAGCAGTACTTC. Protein sequence: CASSRDSRASGVGYEQYF. Variable domain in full (rest from reference TRBV9 and TRBJ2-7): DSGVTQTPKHLITATGQRVTLRCSPRSGDLSVYWYQQSLDQGLQFLIQYYNGEERAKGNILERFSAQQFPDLHSELNLSSLELGDSALYFCASSRDSRASGVGYEQYFGPGTRLTVT.

This clone was picked up many times. The chain recombines TRBV20-1 with TRBJ2-1; TRBD2 matches at 7 bases. Germline CDR1 and CDR2: DFQATT and SNEGSKA (reference sequence). Trimming at V came to 6 bases and at J to 3 bases, leaving 2 bases not matched to a gene. The CDR3 loop spans 12 amino acids. In DNA form, the CDR3 reads TGCAGTGCGAGCGGGAACTACAATGAGCAGTTCTTC. This codes for CSASGNYNEQFF.

There are many counts of this clone. This CDR3 is also generated by other DNA sequences in the sample. The chain recombines TRBV20-1 with TRBJ2-1; 10 nucleotides line up with TRBD2. The CDR3 contains 14 residues. From germline, CDR1 is DFQATT and CDR2 SNEGSKA (reference sequence). The V and J ends lost 6 bases and 8 bases, in that order; junction bases with no gene match: 10. The CDR3 DNA follows: TGCAGTGCCAGTAGCGGGAGGCAAGCTCATGAGCAGTTCTTC. Encoded protein: CSASSGRQAHEQFF.

This clone occurred many times. This sequence joins TRBV10-3 and TRBJ2-5; 7 bases line up with TRBD2. The germline V gene encodes CDR1 ENHRY and CDR2 SYGVKD. The CDR3 runs 14 residues. Trimming at V came to 10 bases and at J to 3 bases, leaving 11 bases not matched to a gene. For the CDR3, the DNA is TGTGCCACCCGCGGGGGTAGGGAAGAAGAGACCCAGTACTTC. It specifies CATRGGREEETQYF.

Remarks on this clone: This clone may be a read error of a much larger clone one base away. This sequence joins TRBV20-1 and TRBJ2-5, with 7 positions matching TRBD1. The CDR3 is made up of 13 amino acids. The germline V gene encodes CDR1 DFQATT and CDR2 SNEGSKA (reference sequence). V dropped 5 bases and J dropped 5; count of bases not matched to a gene: 8. The CDR3, as DNA: TGCAGTGCTTCGACAGGGAAGGCCGAGACCCAGTACTTC. Its protein is CSASTGKAETQYF.

This clone was observed at least ten times. The chain uses TRBV20-1 and TRBJ2-7; perhaps TRBD2 as D (6 bases). The CDR3 is 13 residues long. V dropped 0 bases and J dropped 2 bases, with 8 bases sitting between them. Germline assignment: CDR1 DFQATT and CDR2 SNEGSKA (reference sequence). As DNA, the CDR3 is TGCAGTGCTAGAGATACGGGAGCCTACGAGCAGTACTTC. Protein: CSARDTGAYEQYF.

In its sample, this clone was seen a few times. This sequence joins TRBV10-3 and TRBJ2-1; 9 positions match TRBD1. Germline CDR1 and CDR2: ENHRY and SYGVKD. This CDR3 region has 17 residues. V shed 4 bases, J shed 7 bases, and the junction held 14 bases outside the gene matches. The CDR3 sequence: CAISVSLQGATINEQFF. CDR3 DNA: TGTGCCATCAGTGTATCCCTACAGGGGGCTACTATAAATGAGCAGTTCTTC.